The 2 T cell receptor beta chains below all came from one sample that was sequenced in a study of T cells in Graves' hyperthyroidism and ophthalmopathy. TCR beta CDR3 sequences were amplified from RNA transcripts. TCR CDR3 underwent first-round RT-PCR with the HTBI primer set. TCRdb fed the multiplex PCR reads into MiXCR, producing one record per CDR3 protein. This table has about 320,000 distinct CDR3 sequences, roughly 15% appearing once. The specimen sequenced was blood. These TCRs come from a man aged 30 to 45 with Graves' hyperthyroidism.

In this sample, this clonotype turned up many times. The rearrangement uses TRBV12-3 or TRBV12-4 and TRBJ2-1, with D possibly TRBD1 on 6 matching bases. Trimming took off 3 bases at V and 7 bases at J, with 19 bases between the two ends. The CDR3 is made up of 16 amino acids. CDR3 loop: CASSFLQGLEANEQFF. The CDR3 DNA is TGTGCCAGCAGTTTCCTCCAGGGGCTAGAGGCAAATGAGCAGTTCTTC.

The table lists this clonotype with a few counts. This likely comes from a read error, as the CDR3 has no conserved phenylalanine or tryptophan at its end. This chain links TRBV2 with TRBJ2-2; a weak D match, TRBD2 (6 bases). CDR3 length: 16 amino acids. CDR1 and CDR2 (germline): SNHLY, FYNNEI. The CDR3, as DNA: TGCGCCAGCAGTGACGGTCCAGCGGGGAACACCGGGGAGCTGTTTTGT. It codes for CASSDGPAGNTGELFC.